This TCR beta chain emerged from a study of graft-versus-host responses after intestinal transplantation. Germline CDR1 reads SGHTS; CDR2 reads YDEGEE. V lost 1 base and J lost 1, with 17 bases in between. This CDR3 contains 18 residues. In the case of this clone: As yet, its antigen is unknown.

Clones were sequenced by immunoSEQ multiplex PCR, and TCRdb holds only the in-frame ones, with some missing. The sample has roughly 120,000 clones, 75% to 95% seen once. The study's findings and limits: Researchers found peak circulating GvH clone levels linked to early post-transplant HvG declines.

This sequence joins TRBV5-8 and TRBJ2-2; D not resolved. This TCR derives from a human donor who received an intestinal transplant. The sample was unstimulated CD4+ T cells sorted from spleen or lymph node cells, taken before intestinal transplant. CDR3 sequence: CASSLRLRSPWNTGELFF. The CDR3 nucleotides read TGTGCCAGCAGCTTGCGCCTGAGATCTCCCTGGAACACCGGGGAGCTGTTTTTT.